This T cell receptor beta chain was recorded in a study of cytomegalovirus exposure and HLA in healthy donors. At the level of the study: The Caucasian-associated ancestry cluster contained 75% to 85% of the approximately 390 genotyped donors.

With respect to this clone: Its antigen remains unidentified.

From germline, CDR1 is KGHSH and CDR2 LQKENI. The germline V and J ends were trimmed by 0 bases and 7 bases, with 9 bases remaining between them. The CDR3 sequence is 14 residues long. In the PCR, 60 Vbeta and 13 Jbeta primers were used. Sequenced by immunoSEQ multiplex PCR; TCRdb stores in-frame clones only, minus some. The sample yields about 200,000 clones, around 80% seen once. General study findings and limits: Presence/absence analyses supposed approximately even sequencing depth among donors. Cytomegalovirus status was reportedly diagnosed by the classifier with high sensitivity and specificity.

This clonotype was obtained from a man aged 50 to 59 in good health and CMV-seronegative. V is TRBV18 and J is TRBJ1-4, with D hard to call. Sample: PBMCs. The DNA of the CDR3 is TGTGCCAGCTCACCACCTGCGGGCACTGAAAAACTGTTTTTT. Protein: CASSPPAGTEKLFF.